These 26 T cell receptor beta chains were all obtained from the same sample, sequenced in a study of blood T cell repertoires in COVID-19. Clones were sequenced by immunoSEQ multiplex PCR, and TCRdb holds only the in-frame ones, with some missing. The table includes about 310,000 clones, 90% detected once. The sequenced sample consisted of peripheral blood. Receptors were obtained from a woman between 40 and 55 years old with COVID-19, enrolled during active disease.

The chain joins TRBV30 to TRBJ1-2, with D maybe TRBD1 (5 bases). Per the germline V gene, CDR1 is GTSNPN and CDR2 is SVGIG (reference sequence). CDR3 length: 11 residues. Trimming stripped 3 bases from V and 11 bases from J, with 13 bases between. CDR3 in amino acids: CAWSREVLYTF. As DNA, the CDR3 is TGTGCCTGGAGCAGGGAAGTCTTATACACCTTC.

This clone was observed a single time. V and J are TRBV3-1 (or the pseudogene TRBV3-2) and TRBJ1-6; no reliable D call. The CDR3 length is 15 residues. Between the trimmed V and J ends, which lost 2 bases and 5 bases, there was a span of 10 bases. CDR1 is LGHDT, CDR2 YNNKEL, per germline (reference sequence). The CDR3 DNA sequence: TGTGCCAGCAGCCAATTTGGGAGAAATAATTCACCCCTCCACTTT. Translated: CASSQFGRNNSPLHF.

The rearrangement uses TRBV12-3 or TRBV12-4 and TRBJ1-2; D remains ambiguous. V lost 6 bases, J lost 7 bases, and 15 bases lay in between. The CDR3 sequence is 13 residues long. In DNA form, the CDR3 reads TGTGCCAGCAGCCAACGGGTAACTACTGGCTACACCTTC. Residues: CASSQRVTTGYTF.

The chain is built from TRBV7-3 and TRBJ1-2; 7 bases fit TRBD1. This CDR3 is 13 amino acids long. V was clipped by 5 bases and J by 5 bases; unmatched bases: 5. The germline gives CDR1 SGHTA, CDR2 FQGTGA. CDR3 bases: TGTGCCAGCAGCCCGGGACAGAGTTATGGCTACACCTTC. Residues: CASSPGQSYGYTF.

The V gene is TRBV4-3, the J gene TRBJ1-2; 9 positions match TRBD1. The CDR3 contains 18 residues. The junction had 12 bases not matched to a gene; V was cut back by 3 bases and J by 1 base. Germline CDR1 reads LGHNA; CDR2 reads YSLEER. DNA of the CDR3: TGCGCCAGCAGCCAGCTACTTGGGGGGACAGGGATTAACTATGGCTACACCTTC. This encodes CASSQLLGGTGINYGYTF.

The V call is TRBV5-1, the J call TRBJ2-6; D is possibly TRBD2 (5 bases). V was pared by 0 bases and J by 0 bases, with 22 bases between. Per the germline V gene, CDR1 is SGHRS and CDR2 is YFSETQ. The CDR3 has 21 residues. CDR3 amino acids: CASSLATWFEGILSGANVLTF. The CDR3, as DNA: TGCGCCAGCAGCTTGGCCACGTGGTTCGAGGGAATCCTCTCTGGGGCCAACGTCCTGACTTTC. Variable domain in full (rest from reference TRBV5-1 and TRBJ2-6): KAGVTQTPRYLIKTRGQQVTLSCSPISGHRSVSWYQQTPGQGLQFLFEYFSETQRNKGNFPGRFSGRQFSNSRSEMNVSTLELGDSALYLCASSLATWFEGILSGANVLTFGAGSRLTVL.

This clone was detected only once. V and J are TRBV29-1 and TRBJ2-2; D is perhaps TRBD2 (6 bases). The length of the CDR3 is 14 residues. V was trimmed by 4 bases and J by 0 bases, leaving 9 bases between them. Germline V gene lookup returns CDR1 SQVTM and CDR2 ANQGSEA. The CDR3 here is CSVGGRTNTGELFF. The CDR3 DNA sequence: TGCAGCGTTGGGGGGAGGACGAACACCGGGGAGCTGTTTTTT.

The rearrangement uses TRBV20-1 and TRBJ2-1; D gene ambiguous. The CDR3 extends over 11 amino acids. Germline CDR1 DFQATT, CDR2 SNEGSKA (reference sequence). Trimming stripped 3 bases from V and 9 bases from J, with 9 bases between. For the CDR3, the DNA is TGCAGTGCTAGTGTACAGATTGAGCAGTTCTTC. Translation gives CSASVQIEQFF.

The CDR3 nucleotides are TGTGCCAGCAGTTCCGGGAACACTGAAGCTTTCTTT. Amino acid sequence: CASSSGNTEAFF. This rearrangement joins TRBV28 to TRBJ1-1; D call uncertain. The CDR3 loop spans 12 amino acids. CDR1 and CDR2 (germline): MDHEN, SYDVKM. The ends were cut back, 4 bases at V and 1 base at J, with 4 bases in the middle. Supplemented by reference TRBV28 and TRBJ1-1, the full variable domain reads DVKVTQSSRYLVKRTGEKVFLECVQDMDHENMFWYRQDPGLGLRLIYFSYDVKMKEKGDIPEGYSVSREKKERFSLILESASTNQTSMYLCASSSGNTEAFFGQGTRLTVV.

The gene calls are TRBV7-9 and TRBJ1-1, with 9 bases lining up with TRBD1. The V segment lost 1 base and the J segment 1 base; nucleotides outside the gene matches: 4. The germline gives CDR1 SEHNR, CDR2 FQNEAQ (reference sequence). This CDR3 contains 16 residues. The CDR3: CASSLGQGQGNTEAFF. The CDR3 DNA is TGTGCCAGCAGCTTAGGACAGGGACAGGGGAACACTGAAGCTTTCTTT.

The chain recombines TRBV18 with TRBJ2-7; D is possibly TRBD1 (6 bases). CDR1 and CDR2 from the germline V gene are KGHSH and LQKENI. V dropped 4 bases and J dropped 2 bases, with 24 bases sitting between them. The CDR3 contains 18 residues. CDR3 region: CASSLFSPAPGQTYEQYF. CDR3 in DNA: TGTGCCAGCTCACTTTTCTCCCCCGCCCCGGGACAAACCTACGAGCAGTACTTC.

The genes are TRBV9 and TRBJ1-5, with 8 bases matching TRBD1. The CDR3 consists of 14 residues. In germline, CDR1 is SGDLS, CDR2 YYNGEE. The V gene end was trimmed by 3 bases and the J gene end by 5 bases; junction bases not matched to a gene: 4. For the CDR3, the DNA is TGTGCCAGCAGCGCCGGGACAGGTCATCAGCCCCAGCATTTT. Translating it yields CASSAGTGHQPQHF. Complete variable domain (other parts from reference TRBV9 and TRBJ1-5): DSGVTQTPKHLITATGQRVTLRCSPRSGDLSVYWYQQSLDQGLQFLIQYYNGEERAKGNILERFSAQQFPDLHSELNLSSLELGDSALYFCASSAGTGHQPQHFGDGTRLSIL.

The count of this clone is one. The rearrangement links TRBV28 to TRBJ1-5; D is unclear. V shed 3 bases and J shed 5 bases, with 11 bases lying between them. The CDR3 has 14 amino acids. The germline V gene has CDR1 MDHEN and CDR2 SYDVKM. CDR3 DNA sequence: TGTGCCAGCAGTTTTTTCGGGGTTGATCAGCCCCAGCATTTT. This codes for CASSFFGVDQPQHF. The full variable domain, completed using reference TRBV28 and TRBJ1-5, is DVKVTQSSRYLVKRTGEKVFLECVQDMDHENMFWYRQDPGLGLRLIYFSYDVKMKEKGDIPEGYSVSREKKERFSLILESASTNQTSMYLCASSFFGVDQPQHFGDGTRLSIL.

This clone was counted once. This rearrangement joins TRBV4-3 to TRBJ2-7, with D perhaps matching TRBD1 (5 bases). V was trimmed by 2 bases and J by 3 bases, leaving 14 bases between them. Per the germline V gene, CDR1 is LGHNA and CDR2 is YSLEER. CDR3 size: 15 residues. The CDR3 region has the DNA TGCGCCAGCAGCCAATTCTTCACGCAGGGCTACGAGCAGTACTTC. Translating it yields CASSQFFTQGYEQYF.

This clone was seen only once. The chain links TRBV18 to TRBJ1-2; weak D call: TRBD1 (5 bases). Trimming removed 2 bases at V and 2 bases at J, with 12 bases between. The CDR3 loop spans 15 amino acids. CDR1 and CDR2 (germline): KGHSH, LQKENI. Here the CDR3 DNA reads TGTGCCAGCTCACCATTGACAGACACCAACTATGGCTACACCTTC. This gives the protein CASSPLTDTNYGYTF.

This sequence joins TRBV27 and TRBJ1-3; D is undetermined. The ends were cut back, 2 bases at V and 4 bases at J, with 15 bases in the middle. Per the germline V gene, CDR1 is MNHEY and CDR2 is SMNVEV (reference sequence). The CDR3 loop spans 16 amino acids. This CDR3 is CASSLNGVSRGNTIYF. In nucleotides, the CDR3 is TGTGCCAGCAGTTTAAACGGGGTTTCGCGGGGAAACACCATATATTTT.

This clone appeared a single time. V and J are TRBV4-1 and TRBJ1-1; perhaps TRBD1 as D (5 bases). Trimming cost V 0 bases and J 0 bases, with 8 bases left between them. Germline CDR1 and CDR2: MGHRA and YSYEKL. The CDR3 is 15 residues long. The CDR3 sequence: CASSQDPGLNTEAFF. Here the CDR3 DNA reads TGCGCCAGCAGCCAAGATCCAGGGCTGAACACTGAAGCTTTCTTT.

The rearrangement uses TRBV29-1 and TRBJ1-5, with D maybe TRBD1 (5 bases). The CDR3 consists of 17 residues. V was shortened by 0 bases and J by 5 bases, with 20 bases between the two germline ends. Per the germline V gene, CDR1 is SQVTM and CDR2 is ANQGSEA. The CDR3 sequence: CSVEDLWDSKRDQPQHF. The DNA for the CDR3 is TGCAGCGTTGAAGATCTATGGGACTCAAAGAGGGATCAGCCCCAGCATTTT.

The CDR3 reads CASSQDWGTFSYEQYF. CDR3 bases: TGCGCCAGCAGCCAAGATTGGGGGACTTTCTCCTACGAGCAGTACTTC. The chain joins TRBV4-1 to TRBJ2-7; a weak D match, TRBD2 (6 bases). Germline CDR1 MGHRA, CDR2 YSYEKL. Trimming removed 0 bases at V and 0 bases at J, with 12 bases between. The CDR3 is made up of 16 amino acids.

The rearrangement links TRBV19 to TRBJ1-3, with 11 bases identical to TRBD1. The CDR3 length is 15 residues. V dropped 5 bases and J dropped 7; count of bases not matched to a gene: 7. Germline CDR1 LNHDA, CDR2 SQIVND (reference sequence). CDR3 nucleotides: TGTGCCAGTAGTTCCCCGGGACAGGGGGTCAACACCATATATTTT. Translating it yields CASSSPGQGVNTIYF.

The chain links TRBV6-1 to TRBJ1-1; perhaps TRBD1 as D (6 bases). The V gene lost 1 base and the J gene lost 4 bases, with 13 bases spanning the gap. Germline V CDR1 and CDR2: MNHNS, SASEGT. CDR3 length: 15 amino acids. CDR3 region: CASSEGSIGGTEAFF. The CDR3 DNA is TGTGCCAGCAGTGAAGGGTCAATAGGGGGCACTGAAGCTTTCTTT.

A single count supports this clone. The chain combines TRBV7-2 with TRBJ2-5; D is possibly TRBD1 (6 bases). V gave up 3 bases and J gave up 5 bases, with 10 bases separating them. CDR3 length: 13 residues. CDR1 and CDR2 from the germline V gene are SGHTA and FQGNSA. As DNA, the CDR3 is TGTGCCAGCAGCTTTATGAGGGGGGAGACCCAGTACTTC. Translated: CASSFMRGETQYF.

The chain uses TRBV5-1 and TRBJ2-5; TRBD2 agrees at 13 bases. Germline trimming cut 5 bases from V and 0 bases from J; bases unmatched to any gene: 4. Germline CDR1 is SGHRS and CDR2 is YFSETQ. CDR3 length: 16 amino acids. The CDR3 DNA reads TGCGCCAGCAGATCCGGACTAGCGGGGGACCAAGAGACCCAGTACTTC. Its protein is CASRSGLAGDQETQYF. The entire variable domain, with the rest obtained from reference TRBV5-1 and TRBJ2-5, is as follows: KAGVTQTPRYLIKTRGQQVTLSCSPISGHRSVSWYQQTPGQGLQFLFEYFSETQRNKGNFPGRFSGRQFSNSRSEMNVSTLELGDSALYLCASRSGLAGDQETQYFGPGTRLLVL.

This chain links TRBV27 with TRBJ2-3, with TRBD2 matching over 8 bases. The CDR3 extends over 13 amino acids. With 2 bases clipped from V and 8 bases from J, the junction kept 3 bases outside the gene matches. Germline loops: CDR1 MNHEY, CDR2 SMNVEV (reference sequence). The CDR3 coding sequence is TGTGCCAGCAGTTTAAGTCGGGGGGGTACGCAGTATTTT. This translates into CASSLSRGGTQYF.

The CDR3 protein is CAWSVDSNYEQYF. The CDR3 DNA follows: TGTGCCTGGAGTGTTGACAGTAACTACGAGCAGTACTTC. The rearrangement uses TRBV30 and TRBJ2-7, with D possibly matching TRBD1 (5 bases). V was pared by 0 bases and J by 3 bases, with 9 bases between. The CDR3 loop spans 13 amino acids. Germline loops: CDR1 GTSNPN, CDR2 SVGIG (reference sequence).

This rearrangement joins TRBV3-1 (or the pseudogene TRBV3-2) to TRBJ1-5; D call uncertain. The germline V gene has CDR1 LGHDT and CDR2 YNNKEL (reference sequence). The CDR3 contains 14 residues. V was shortened by 0 bases and J by 9 bases, with 12 bases between the two germline ends. The CDR3 is CASSQDWAEGPQHF. The CDR3 DNA follows: TGTGCCAGCAGCCAAGACTGGGCCGAGGGGCCCCAGCATTTT.